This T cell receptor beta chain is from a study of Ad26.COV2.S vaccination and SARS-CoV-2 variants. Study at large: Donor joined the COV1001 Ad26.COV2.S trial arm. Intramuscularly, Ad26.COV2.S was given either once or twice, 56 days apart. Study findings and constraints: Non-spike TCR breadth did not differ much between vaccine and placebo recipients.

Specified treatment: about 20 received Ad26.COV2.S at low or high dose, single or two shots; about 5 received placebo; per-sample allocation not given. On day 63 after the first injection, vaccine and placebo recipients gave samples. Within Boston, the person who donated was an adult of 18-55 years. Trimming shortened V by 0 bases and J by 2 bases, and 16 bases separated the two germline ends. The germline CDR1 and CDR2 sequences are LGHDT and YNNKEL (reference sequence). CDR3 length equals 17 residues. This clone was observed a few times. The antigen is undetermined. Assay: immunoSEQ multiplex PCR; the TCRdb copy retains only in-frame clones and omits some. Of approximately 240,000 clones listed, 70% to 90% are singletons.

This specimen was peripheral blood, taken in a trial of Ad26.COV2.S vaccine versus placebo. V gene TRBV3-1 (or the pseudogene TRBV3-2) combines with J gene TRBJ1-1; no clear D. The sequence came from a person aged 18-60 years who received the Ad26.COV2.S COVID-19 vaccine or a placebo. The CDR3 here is CASSQDLGRLANTEAFF. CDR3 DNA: TGTGCCAGCAGCCAAGACTTGGGCAGACTTGCCAACACTGAAGCTTTCTTT.